Listed here is a single T cell receptor beta chain. The method was immunoSEQ multiplex PCR; TCRdb's version includes in-frame clones alone and lacks a portion of them. The table shows around 240,000 clones, with 85% to 90% occurring only once. V was pared by 3 bases and J by 7 bases, with 8 bases between. CDR1 SGHNT and CDR2 YYREEE come from the germline V gene (reference sequence). This CDR3 contains 12 residues. The entry originates in a study of blood T cell repertoires in COVID-19. Study information: PBMCs, B-cell-depleted T cells, or T cells were the source of the cDNA or gDNA that made up the material.

Participants came from about two dozen US areas, aged roughly 18 to 100 years. The chain uses TRBV5-4 and TRBJ2-4; D remains unclear. Specimen: PBMCs or T cells enriched from blood (not recorded which). This TCR came from a middle-aged man who had been exposed to COVID-19. For the CDR3, the DNA is TGTGCCAGCAGCTCCCCCTCGAACATTCAGTACTTC. Protein product: CASSSPSNIQYF.